Each of the 8 T cell receptor beta chains below was sequenced from the same sample in a study of blood T cell repertoires in COVID-19. Only in-frame clones appear in the TCRdb table, and some are missing; sequencing was by immunoSEQ multiplex PCR. The table records 55,000 to 90,000 clones, 91% of them present only once. The sample consisted of peripheral blood. These receptor sequences come from a human donor with active COVID-19. The donor label of this sample is uncertain.

The rearrangement uses TRBV2 and TRBJ2-1; TRBD1 matches at 7 bases. The CDR3 covers 15 residues. The germline V gene has CDR1 SNHLY and CDR2 FYNNEI. Unmatched junction bases numbered 4, after V lost 4 bases and J lost 1 base. The CDR3 DNA follows: TGTGCCAGCAGTGTGGGACAGAAGTCCTACAATGAGCAGTTCTTC. The encoded protein is CASSVGQKSYNEQFF.

The CDR3 is CASGLENTGELFF. CDR3 nucleotides: TGTGCCAGCGGACTAGAGAACACCGGGGAGCTGTTTTTT. V is TRBV28 and J is TRBJ2-2, with 7 nucleotides matching TRBD2. In germline, CDR1 is MDHEN, CDR2 SYDVKM. V was pared by 8 bases and J by 1 base, with 1 base of the junction left unmatched. This CDR3 region has 13 residues.

This rearrangement joins TRBV6-2 or TRBV6-3 to TRBJ2-7; the match to TRBD2 covers 12 bases. CDR1 and CDR2 (germline): MNHEY, SVGEGT. V lost 2 bases, J lost 3 bases, and 2 bases stayed unmatched. The CDR3 is 15 residues long. CDR3 sequence (DNA): TGTGCCAGCAGTTACCCGACTAGCGGGAGCTACGAGCAGTACTTC. It yields the protein CASSYPTSGSYEQYF.

This clone was observed once. The chain recombines TRBV10-3 with TRBJ1-1, with 7 bases that match TRBD1. The ends lost 4 bases at V and 4 bases at J; junction bases unmatched: 3. CDR3 length: 13 residues. Germline V gene data show CDR1 as ENHRY and CDR2 as SYGVKD. The CDR3 sequence: CAISGGGGTEAFF. The CDR3 DNA sequence: TGTGCCATCAGTGGAGGGGGCGGCACTGAAGCTTTCTTT.

The rearrangement links TRBV11-3 to TRBJ2-1; 7 nucleotides align to TRBD2. The CDR3 loop spans 15 amino acids. Trimming at V came to 1 base and at J to 5 bases, leaving 5 bases not matched to a gene. Germline loops: CDR1 SGHNT, CDR2 YENEEA. The CDR3 spells CASSLAGAGDNEQFF. The CDR3 bases are TGTGCCAGCAGCTTAGCAGGTGCGGGAGACAATGAGCAGTTCTTC.

The CDR3 is CASRLQGTTNEKLFF. Here the CDR3 DNA reads TGTGCCAGCAGACTACAGGGGACAACTAATGAAAAACTGTTTTTT. The rearrangement links TRBV27 to TRBJ1-4; TRBD1 matches 7 bases. Trimming at V came to 6 bases and at J to 0 bases, leaving 4 bases not matched to a gene. The CDR3 is made up of 15 amino acids. Germline-derived CDR1 and CDR2 are MNHEY and SMNVEV (reference sequence).

The gene calls are TRBV28 and TRBJ2-7; D is uncertain. CDR1 is MDHEN and CDR2 is SYDVKM in the germline V gene. The ends were cut back, 6 bases at V and 3 bases at J, with 9 bases in the middle. This CDR3 comprises 12 residues. The DNA of the CDR3 is TGTGCCAGCAGAGCTGGTGTCTACGAGCAGTACTTC. Encoded protein: CASRAGVYEQYF.

The chain couples TRBV6-2 or TRBV6-3 to TRBJ2-5; 8 nucleotides agree with TRBD2. After removal of 2 bases from V and 2 bases from J, the junction contained 7 bases not matched to a gene. The CDR3 is 16 residues long. The germline CDR1 and CDR2 sequences are MNHEY and SVGEGT. The CDR3 region has the DNA TGTGCCAGCAGTTACCCAGCGGGAGCGGGGCAAGAGACCCAGTACTTC. Amino acid sequence: CASSYPAGAGQETQYF.